The present T cell receptor (beta chain) was sequenced within a study of blood T cell repertoires in COVID-19. The V end lost 2 bases, the J end lost 3 bases, and 8 bases lay between the germline ends. The CDR3 is 13 residues long. In germline, CDR1 is MNHNY, CDR2 SVGAGI (reference sequence). TCRdb keeps only in-frame clones here, not all; method: immunoSEQ multiplex PCR. The sample carries about 230,000 clones, around 84% recorded once. This receptor was taken from a man in his fifties or sixties with COVID-19, enrolled during active disease. V gene TRBV6-6 combines with J gene TRBJ2-7, with unresolved D. Sequences were obtained from peripheral blood. The CDR3 nucleotides read TGTGCCAGCAGTTACACACAGAGCTACGAGCAGTACTTC. This sequence encodes CASSYTQSYEQYF.